This record concerns one T cell receptor (beta chain) sequence. CDR1 is KGHSH and CDR2 is LQKENI in the germline V gene. The CDR3 consists of 15 residues. V shed 4 bases and J 7 bases; nucleotides not matched to a gene: 10. The protocol was immunoSEQ multiplex PCR, while the TCRdb copy is restricted to in-frame clones and leaves out a portion. The table includes approximately 280,000 clones, 70% to 90% detected once. This sample stems from a study of blood T cell repertoires in COVID-19. The source material was peripheral blood. V and J are TRBV18 and TRBJ2-1, with 7 bases matching TRBD2. The TCR sequence derives from a woman in her 70s with acute or convalescent COVID-19. CDR3 sequence (DNA): TGTGCCAGCTCACTTCGACGGACTAGAGATAATGAGCAGTTCTTC. It yields the protein CASSLRRTRDNEQFF.